The 8 T cell receptor beta chains listed next were all sequenced from one sample in a study of blood T cells in healthy people across ages. Primers used in a second PCR of roughly 7 to 12 cycles were a sample-barcoded 5' primer and a J-beta primer mix. TCRdb recomputed calls from the 5' RACE reads with MiXCR, one row per CDR3 protein. The sample lists 550,000 to 750,000 distinct CDR3 sequences, 20% to 25% occurring once. The sequenced sample was blood. The receptors were sampled from a man aged 70 or older in good health.

The chain is built from TRBV18 and TRBJ1-2; D is perhaps TRBD1 (5 bases). The CDR3 spans 16 residues. The V end was cut by 1 base, the J end by 8 bases, with 20 bases between. CDR1 KGHSH and CDR2 LQKENI come from the germline V gene. Written as DNA, the CDR3 is TGTGCCAGCTCACCACAGCCGACATCTACTAGGGGAGGCTACACCTTC. Translation: CASSPQPTSTRGGYTF. Full variable domain (rest looked up from reference TRBV18 and TRBJ1-2): NAGVMQNPRHLVRRRGQEARLRCSPMKGHSHVYWYRQLPEEGLKFMVYLQKENIIDESGMPKERFSAEFPKEGPSILRIQQVVRGDSAAYFCASSPQPTSTRGGYTFGSGTRLTVV.

The chain has TRBV25-1 and TRBJ2-7; 8 positions match TRBD2. From germline, CDR1 is MGHDK and CDR2 SYGVNS. The V and J ends lost 2 bases and 6 bases, in that order; junction bases with no gene match: 9. CDR3 length: 15 amino acids. CDR3 amino acids: CASSELREGESEQYF. The CDR3 nucleotides read TGTGCCAGCAGTGAACTTCGGGAGGGGGAATCCGAGCAGTACTTC.

The rearrangement links TRBV29-1 to TRBJ2-5; either TRBD1 or TRBD2 may fit D (5 bases each). The last part of the DNA fits TRBJ2-7 better; the J call may be wrong. The germline V gene encodes CDR1 SQVTM and CDR2 ANQGSEA. This CDR3 comprises 14 residues. The DNA for the CDR3 is TGCAGCGTCACAAGGGGAGTCACCTCCTACGAGCAGTACTTC. Encoded protein: CSVTRGVTSYEQYF.

There are a few counts of this clonotype. The chain couples TRBV6-2 or TRBV6-3 to TRBJ2-1, with TRBD1 matching over 9 bases. Germline V gene data show CDR1 as MNHEY and CDR2 as SVGEGT. The V segment lost 0 bases and the J segment 5 bases; nucleotides outside the gene matches: 2. The CDR3 contains 15 residues. In DNA form, the CDR3 reads TGTGCCAGCAGTTACTCCGGGACAGGGAACAATGAGCAGTTCTTC. Its translation: CASSYSGTGNNEQFF.

The rearrangement links TRBV12-3 or TRBV12-4 to TRBJ2-5; D is perhaps TRBD1 (6 bases). The DNA end is a closer match to TRBJ2-7, so the J assignment may be wrong. The CDR3 totals 14 residues. The CDR3 loop is CASQNSGHSYEQYF. CDR3 DNA: TGTGCCAGCCAAAATTCGGGACACTCCTACGAGCAGTACTTC.

In its sample, this clonotype was seen a few times. The V gene is TRBV29-1, the J gene TRBJ2-5; 13 nucleotides match TRBD2. The CDR3 loop spans 13 amino acids. CDR1 is SQVTM, CDR2 ANQGSEA, per germline. The ends lost 6 bases at V and 11 bases at J; junction bases unmatched: 9. CDR3 in amino acids: CSVSGTSGMGQYF. The CDR3 coding sequence is TGCAGCGTCTCCGGGACTAGCGGGATGGGGCAGTACTTC.

This clonotype was recorded many times. The chain employs TRBV18 and TRBJ2-5; 9 nucleotides align to TRBD2. V gave up 0 bases and J gave up 2 bases; unmatched junction bases: 4. The CDR3 has 16 amino acids. Germline CDR1 reads KGHSH; CDR2 reads LQKENI. The CDR3 here is CASSPPSGSGQETQYF. In DNA, the CDR3 is TGTGCCAGCTCACCACCTAGCGGGAGTGGGCAAGAGACCCAGTACTTC.

This chain joins TRBV7-2 and TRBJ2-7; 7 bases are shared with TRBD2. Looked up from germline, CDR1 is SGHTA and CDR2 is FQGNSA. The ends lost 4 bases at V and 0 bases at J; junction bases unmatched: 6. This CDR3 comprises 15 residues. CDR3 nucleotide sequence: TGTGCCAGCAGCTCACTAGCGCTCAGCTCCTACGAGCAGTACTTC. It specifies CASSSLALSSYEQYF.